One and the same sample provided the 27 T cell receptor beta chains below, sequenced in a study of blood T cell repertoires in COVID-19. Some clones are missing from TCRdb's copy, which holds only in-frame ones; the method was immunoSEQ multiplex PCR. The sample includes 150,000 to 200,000 clones, 85% of them seen just once. The sequenced sample consisted of peripheral blood. Every receptor here comes from a person aged 70 to 85 with COVID-19, enrolled during active disease.

The chain has TRBV29-1 and TRBJ1-5; possible D gene TRBD1, 6 bases. The CDR3 is 13 residues long. Trimming shortened V by 4 bases and J by 6 bases, and 13 bases separated the two germline ends. Looked up from germline, CDR1 is SQVTM and CDR2 is ANQGSEA. The CDR3 coding sequence is TGCAGCGTTGGGCCAGGGGTTACTCAGCCCCAGCATTTT. Translated, it gives CSVGPGVTQPQHF.

The chain recombines TRBV7-2 with TRBJ2-1; 12 bases match TRBD2. This CDR3 region has 15 residues. Germline V gene lookup returns CDR1 SGHTA and CDR2 FQGNSA. Trimming cost V 6 bases and J 4 bases; bases outside gene matches: 4. CDR3 nucleotide sequence: TGTGCCAGCAGACCTACTAGCGGGGGGTACAATGAGCAGTTCTTC. Residues: CASRPTSGGYNEQFF. The full variable domain, completed using reference TRBV7-2 and TRBJ2-1, is GAGVSQSPSNKVTEKGKDVELRCDPISGHTALYWYRQSLGQGLEFLIYFQGNSAPDKSGLPSDRFSAERTGGSVSTLTIQRTQQEDSAVYLCASRPTSGGYNEQFFGPGTRLTVL.

This CDR3 is CASSYEGGAWNSPLHF. The CDR3 nucleotides are TGCGCCAGCAGCTACGAAGGGGGCGCGTGGAATTCACCCCTCCACTTT. The chain employs TRBV5-1 and TRBJ1-6; 7 nucleotides match TRBD1. Trimming cost V 3 bases and J 7 bases; bases outside gene matches: 10. This CDR3 region has 16 residues. CDR1 is SGHRS and CDR2 is YFSETQ in the germline V gene.

This clone was detected once. V gene TRBV23-1 combines with J gene TRBJ2-7; possible D gene TRBD1, 6 bases. TRBV23-1 is placed among ORFs of uncertain function. The CDR3 runs to 14 residues. Trimming shortened V by 3 bases and J by 0 bases, and 9 bases separated the two germline ends. The CDR3 nucleotides are TGCGCCAGCAGTCAGAGCAGGGGCTCCTACGAGCAGTACTTC. It specifies CASSQSRGSYEQYF.

The chain employs TRBV3-1 (or the pseudogene TRBV3-2) and TRBJ1-6; D gene unclear. The CDR3 runs to 20 residues. Germline-derived CDR1 and CDR2 are LGHDT and YNNKEL (reference sequence). V lost 2 bases and J 1 base, leaving 21 bases between the germline ends. The chain's CDR3 is CASSQRPVRRESSYNSPLHF. In DNA, the CDR3 is TGTGCCAGCAGCCAACGTCCAGTCCGGAGGGAGAGTTCCTATAATTCACCCCTCCACTTT.

This clone was picked up a small number of times. The gene calls are TRBV6-2 or TRBV6-3 and TRBJ2-3; 13 bases are shared with TRBD2. V was clipped by 2 bases and J by 5 bases; unmatched bases: 13. Germline V gene sequence: CDR1 MNHEY, CDR2 SVGEGT. The CDR3 covers 19 residues. CDR3 sequence reads: CASSYPSKRGLAGRDTQYF. The CDR3 coding sequence is TGTGCCAGCAGTTACCCATCCAAACGGGGACTAGCGGGACGAGATACGCAGTATTTT.

Only a few counts were recorded for this clone. The J gene is TRBJ1-1, the V gene TRBV29-1, with a possible D match to TRBD1 (5 bases). Germline assignment: CDR1 SQVTM and CDR2 ANQGSEA. The CDR3 covers 15 residues. V dropped 8 bases and J dropped 6 bases, with 25 bases sitting between them. For the CDR3, the DNA is TGCAGCATCGAACACCTAGGAGCAGGGAATGCTGAAGCTTTCTTT. Its protein product is CSIEHLGAGNAEAFF.

In DNA form, the CDR3 reads TGTGCCAGCAGTCGTGGACAGGGCAGTTGGGAGACCCAGTACTTC. It translates to CASSRGQGSWETQYF. The chain employs TRBV28 and TRBJ2-5, with 8 bases identical to TRBD1. The CDR3 runs 15 residues. The V segment lost 5 bases and the J segment 5 bases; nucleotides outside the gene matches: 10. Germline-derived CDR1 and CDR2 are MDHEN and SYDVKM.

This chain uses TRBV3-1 (or the pseudogene TRBV3-2) with TRBJ2-2, with D possibly matching TRBD1 (6 bases). V was trimmed by 6 bases and J by 0 bases, leaving 14 bases between them. Germline V gives CDR1 LGHDT, CDR2 YNNKEL (reference sequence). The CDR3 totals 16 residues. Written as DNA, the CDR3 is TGTGCCAGCAGTCGCTGGGGACAAGCGAACACCGGGGAGCTGTTTTTT. This translates into CASSRWGQANTGELFF.

The chain has TRBV28 and TRBJ1-5; D remains unclear. The CDR3 sequence is 13 residues long. The germline V gene encodes CDR1 MDHEN and CDR2 SYDVKM. V was cut by 6 bases and J by 9 bases, with 15 bases left in between. The CDR3: CASSLTGLRPQHF. The DNA for the CDR3 is TGTGCCAGCAGCTTGACGGGTCTCCGGCCCCAGCATTTT.

The gene calls are TRBV21-1 and TRBJ2-6; the tabulated D call, TRBD1, remains unverified against the DNA. TRBV21-1 is a pseudogene. The length of the CDR3 is 19 residues. The CDR3 DNA follows: TGTGCCAGCAGCAAGCCACCGGGACAGCCCCAATCTGGGGCCAACGTCCTGACTTTC. Amino acids: CASSKPPGQPQSGANVLTF.

This clone was seen only once. The chain couples TRBV25-1 to TRBJ2-5, with D tentatively TRBD2 (7 bases). From germline, CDR1 is MGHDK and CDR2 SYGVNS. The CDR3 spans 16 residues. The ends were cut back, 0 bases at V and 4 bases at J, with 15 bases in the middle. CDR3 in DNA: TGTGCCAGCAGTGAATATTTGGGGGGAGGGGGAGAGACCCAGTACTTC. Translated: CASSEYLGGGGETQYF.

The chain uses TRBV10-1 and TRBJ2-5; weak D call: TRBD2 (6 bases). The V end was cut by 6 bases, the J end by 4 bases, with 24 bases between. The CDR3 spans 17 residues. The germline gives CDR1 WNHNN, CDR2 SYGVQD (reference sequence). The CDR3 coding sequence is TGCGCCAGCAGGGACCCCAGGTGGCGGGGATCCCGAGAGACCCAGTACTTC. Protein product: CASRDPRWRGSRETQYF.

The chain uses TRBV7-9 and TRBJ1-3; D remains unclear. Germline V gene data show CDR1 as SEHNR and CDR2 as FQNEAQ (reference sequence). With 5 bases removed from V and 4 bases from J, the gap between germline ends came to 12 bases. The CDR3 totals 14 residues. In nucleotides, the CDR3 is TGTGCCAGCAGCCCAGTTGGGCAGGGAAACACCATATATTTT. Translated, it gives CASSPVGQGNTIYF.

The V gene is TRBV2, the J gene TRBJ2-7, with 8 nucleotides matching TRBD1. Germline CDR1 and CDR2: SNHLY and FYNNEI. V shed 5 bases and J 9 bases; nucleotides not matched to a gene: 6. This CDR3 is built from 12 residues. The CDR3 loop is CASSLQGEGQYF. The CDR3, as DNA: TGTGCCAGCAGTTTACAGGGGGAAGGGCAGTACTTC.

The chain recombines TRBV11-2 with TRBJ2-7; 7 bases agree with TRBD1. V was pared by 3 bases and J by 2 bases, with 4 bases of the junction left unmatched. This CDR3 contains 14 residues. The germline gives CDR1 SGHAT, CDR2 FQNNGV. This chain's CDR3 is CASSLETGPYEQYF. The CDR3 DNA reads as TGTGCCAGCAGCTTGGAGACAGGGCCCTACGAGCAGTACTTC.

This rearrangement joins TRBV27 to TRBJ2-1; the D gene is possibly TRBD2 (6 bases). Germline V gives CDR1 MNHEY, CDR2 SMNVEV (reference sequence). Trimming stripped 1 base from V and 0 bases from J, with 13 bases between. The CDR3 sequence is 17 residues long. Here the CDR3 DNA reads TGTGCCAGCAGTTTATTGAGGCGGGGCGGCTCCTACAATGAGCAGTTCTTC. It translates to CASSLLRRGGSYNEQFF.

Here the CDR3 reads CASSDRVKQYF. The CDR3 DNA reads TGTGCCAGCAGTGACAGGGTGAAGCAGTACTTC. The J gene is TRBJ2-7, the V gene TRBV6-1; maybe TRBD1 (5 bases). Germline CDR1 is MNHNS and CDR2 is SASEGT. The CDR3 runs 11 residues. V was clipped by 3 bases and J by 8 bases, with 8 bases between them.

The J gene is TRBJ1-2, the V gene TRBV9, with TRBD1 as a possible D gene (5 bases). The CDR3 is 14 amino acids. V was cut by 3 bases and J by 7 bases, with 16 bases left in between. The germline gives CDR1 SGDLS, CDR2 YYNGEE. CDR3 amino acids: CASSELTAYSGYTF. Written as DNA, the CDR3 is TGTGCCAGCAGCGAATTGACAGCGTATAGTGGCTACACCTTC. The variable domain in full, with the rest retrieved from reference TRBV9 and TRBJ1-2, is DSGVTQTPKHLITATGQRVTLRCSPRSGDLSVYWYQQSLDQGLQFLIQYYNGEERAKGNILERFSAQQFPDLHSELNLSSLELGDSALYFCASSELTAYSGYTFGSGTRLTVV.

V and J are TRBV9 and TRBJ2-1; TRBD2 is a possible D gene (6 bases). CDR1 and CDR2 from the germline V gene are SGDLS and YYNGEE. V was pared by 4 bases and J by 9 bases, with 11 bases between. This CDR3 has 12 amino acids. CDR3 nucleotide sequence: TGTGCCAGCAGCCTGGCGGGGAGTGAGCAGTTCTTC. Translating it yields CASSLAGSEQFF.

The chain couples TRBV27 to TRBJ2-1; 10 positions match TRBD2. J lost 4 bases, V lost 4 bases, and 7 bases had no gene match. This CDR3 comprises 16 residues. Germline V gene sequence: CDR1 MNHEY, CDR2 SMNVEV (reference sequence). CDR3 loop: CASSSLLAGRYNEQFF. The CDR3 region has the DNA TGTGCCAGCAGTTCCTTACTAGCGGGACGGTACAATGAGCAGTTCTTC.

The J gene is TRBJ2-7, the V gene TRBV18, with a possible D match to TRBD1 (5 bases). V was shortened by 3 bases and J by 0 bases, with 12 bases between the two germline ends. There are 15 residues in the CDR3. The germline V gene has CDR1 KGHSH and CDR2 LQKENI. This chain's CDR3 is CASSPSAGNSYEQYF. The DNA for the CDR3 is TGTGCCAGCTCACCCTCGGCAGGGAACTCCTACGAGCAGTACTTC. Combining the CDR3 with reference TRBV18 and TRBJ2-7 gives the whole variable domain NAGVMQNPRHLVRRRGQEARLRCSPMKGHSHVYWYRQLPEEGLKFMVYLQKENIIDESGMPKERFSAEFPKEGPSILRIQQVVRGDSAAYFCASSPSAGNSYEQYFGPGTRLTVT.

The rearrangement links TRBV4-1 to TRBJ2-3, with D tentatively TRBD1 (6 bases). There are 16 residues in the CDR3. Trimming cost V 3 bases and J 2 bases, with 15 bases left between them. CDR1 MGHRA and CDR2 YSYEKL come from the germline V gene. The DNA of the CDR3 is TGCGCCAGCAGCCAGTTCCAGGGGACCGACACAGATACGCAGTATTTT. Translated: CASSQFQGTDTDTQYF.

A few counts support this clone. The chain has TRBV21-1 and TRBJ2-1; TRBD1, as called in the table, went unchecked against the DNA. TRBV21-1 is described as a pseudogene. The CDR3 extends over 13 amino acids. CDR3 coding DNA: TGTGCCAAAACAGGGGGCGCGGGGAATGAGCAGTTCTTC. This gives the protein CAKTGGAGNEQFF.

Here the CDR3 reads CASSLDRGAQETQYF. Written as DNA, the CDR3 is TGTGCCAGCAGCCTAGACAGGGGAGCCCAAGAGACCCAGTACTTC. This chain connects TRBV7-2 to TRBJ2-5; 8 nucleotides agree with TRBD1. V was pared by 5 bases and J by 1 base, with 6 bases of the junction left unmatched. Germline-derived CDR1 and CDR2 are SGHTA and FQGNSA. The CDR3 is 15 residues long.

This clone was seen only a few times. The chain recombines TRBV4-1 with TRBJ2-7, with a tentative D call TRBD2 (7 bases). The CDR3 consists of 12 residues. Germline CDR1 and CDR2: MGHRA and YSYEKL. Trimming left V 5 bases short and J 5 bases short, with 10 bases between. This CDR3 reads CASSGGANEQYF. The CDR3 bases are TGCGCCAGCAGCGGGGGGGCCAACGAGCAGTACTTC.

This rearrangement joins TRBV6-6 to TRBJ1-5; no reliable D call. This CDR3 contains 16 residues. Germline assignment: CDR1 MNHNY and CDR2 SVGAGI (reference sequence). The ends were cut back, 0 bases at V and 0 bases at J, with 9 bases in the middle. The CDR3, as DNA: TGTGCCAGCAGTTACTCGATCACAGATAGCAATCAGCCCCAGCATTTT. Translation: CASSYSITDSNQPQHF.